Below are 4 T cell receptor beta chains sequenced from a single sample in a study of blood T cell repertoires in COVID-19. This table comes from immunoSEQ multiplex PCR, and its TCRdb copy is limited to in-frame clones, with some not included. The sample has about 360,000 clones, around 87% seen once. Sequencing was performed on PBMCs or T cells enriched from blood (not recorded which). These receptors originate from a man aged 25 to 45 who had recovered from COVID-19.

The chain recombines TRBV5-1 with TRBJ1-4, with TRBD1 as a possible D gene (5 bases). Germline assignment: CDR1 SGHRS and CDR2 YFSETQ. Trimming took 4 bases from V and 7 from J, leaving 11 bases between them. There are 13 residues in the CDR3. The CDR3 DNA is TGCGCCAGCAGCGCCGACGGGGGTGAAAAACTGTTTTTT. This codes for CASSADGGEKLFF.

The CDR3 nucleotides read TGTGCCAGCGGGACTAGCGGGACCATATACAATGAGCAGTTCTTC. Protein: CASGTSGTIYNEQFF. The V call is TRBV9, the J call TRBJ2-1; TRBD2 aligns across 13 bases. Germline V gives CDR1 SGDLS, CDR2 YYNGEE. The V and J ends lost 7 bases and 4 bases, in that order; junction bases with no gene match: 5. CDR3 length: 15 residues.

The chain is built from TRBV21-1 and TRBJ2-7; the table's D call, TRBD1, was not checked against the DNA. TRBV21-1 is designated a pseudogene. The CDR3 has 14 amino acids. The CDR3 sequence is CASSLGTVPYEQYF. The CDR3 DNA sequence: TGTGCCAGCAGCCTGGGGACAGTTCCCTACGAGCAGTACTTC.

CDR3 region: CASSRTGDTQYF. Here the CDR3 DNA reads TGTGCCAGCAGTCGTACGGGAGATACGCAGTATTTT. The genes are TRBV7-2 and TRBJ2-3; the D is unclear. Trimming shortened V by 6 bases and J by 5 bases, and 9 bases separated the two germline ends. The CDR3 loop spans 12 amino acids. Germline-derived CDR1 and CDR2 are SGHTA and FQGNSA.